The following is a TCR beta chain sequence with its context. Germline is not matched at one junction end, which may reflect a read error. This CDR3 contains 13 residues. Germline-derived CDR1 and CDR2 are SGHVS and FQNEAQ. Profiling relied on immunoSEQ multiplex PCR, and the TCRdb table lists in-frame clones only, not all of them. Among roughly 300,000 clones, about 90% were seen once, and the ten largest hold roughly 5.2%. The sample belongs to a study of blood T cell repertoires in COVID-19. What was sequenced was PBMCs or T cells enriched from blood (not recorded which). This sequence originates from a woman aged 25 to 39 who had recovered from COVID-19. The chain has TRBV7-8 and TRBJ2-7, with D possibly being TRBD2 (5 bases). The DNA for the CDR3 is TGTGCCAGCAGCTTATGGAAAGTGGAGGCCCAGCACTTC. The encoded protein is CASSLWKVEAQHF.